This T cell receptor beta chain was recorded in a study of blood T cell repertoires in COVID-19. About the study: The cDNA or gDNA used as material had been derived from T cells, B-cell-depleted T cells, or PBMCs.

In terms of age and location, participants ranged from roughly 18 to 89 years and lived in about 25 US areas. Germline loops: CDR1 GTSNPN, CDR2 SVGIG (reference sequence). This CDR3 is built from 13 residues. V shed 8 bases, J shed 7 bases, and the junction held 10 bases outside the gene matches. The protocol was immunoSEQ multiplex PCR, while the TCRdb copy is restricted to in-frame clones and leaves out a portion. This sample has 200,000 to 250,000 clones, with approximately 90% found just once. The sequence came from a man aged 25-45 years who had recovered from COVID-19. The rearrangement links TRBV30 to TRBJ2-5; TRBD1 matches at 10 bases. Source material: PBMCs or T cells enriched from blood (not recorded which). CDR3 nucleotides: TGTGCCCGGGACAGGGGCATCCCGGGGACCCAGTACTTC. Its protein is CARDRGIPGTQYF.